Listed below are T cell receptor beta chains from one sample, sequenced in a study of blood T cells in healthy people across ages. TCRdb recomputed calls from the 5' RACE reads with MiXCR, one row per CDR3 protein. Here the sample spans some 880,000 distinct CDR3 sequences, around 36% being singletons. Sequencing used blood. The receptors stem from a man aged 18 to 35 in good health. Both conserved end residues are part of each CDR3. The D gene is left open where the match is weak. Rows may omit the clone size; those that give it use once, few, many or a size class.

abundance | j_gene | d_gene | v_gene | len | CDR3aa | CDR3nt
many | TRBJ1-2 | . | TRBV4-1 | 12 | CASSQPASGYTF | TGCGCCAGCAGCCAGCCCGCGTCGGGCTACACCTTC
. | TRBJ2-3 | TRBD2 | TRBV3-1 | 18 | CASSQDFSGGAGTDTQYF | TGTGCCAGCAGCCAAGATTTTAGCGGGGGGGCCGGCACAGATACGCAGTATTTT
. | TRBJ2-2 | . | TRBV5-6 | 11 | CASKLTGELFF | TGTGCCAGCAAGTTAACCGGGGAGCTGTTTTTT
. | TRBJ2-1 | TRBD2 | TRBV20-1 | 14 | CSAMGTSGGMDRFF | TGCAGTGCCATGGGGACTAGCGGGGGAATGGATCGGTTCTTC
. | TRBJ2-3 | . | TRBV20-1 | 12 | CSATILTDTQYF | TGCAGTGCTACAATTCTCACAGATACGCAGTATTTT
few | TRBJ2-7 | . | TRBV12-3/TRBV12-4 | 13 | CASSLWGAGEQYF | TGTGCCAGCAGTTTATGGGGGGCAGGCGAGCAGTACTTC
few | TRBJ2-3 | . | TRBV10-3 | 14 | CAISDPQYTDTQYF | TGTGCCATCAGCGACCCGCAATACACAGATACGCAGTATTTT
. | TRBJ2-5 | TRBD1 | TRBV10-3 | 17 | CAISRPGQRKKPYEQYF | TGTGCCATCAGTAGACCGGGACAGAGAAAGAAGCCGTATGAGCAGTACTTC
few | TRBJ2-2 | . | TRBV6-5 | 14 | CAPRAGSRPGELFF | TGTGCCCCGAGGGCAGGGAGTAGGCCCGGGGAGCTGTTTTTT
. | TRBJ2-1 | TRBD2 | TRBV10-1 | 14 | CAGSDRTRSTEQFF | TGCGCCGGCAGTGACCGGACTAGGTCCACTGAGCAGTTCTTC
few | TRBJ1-1 | TRBD1 | TRBV7-2 | 17 | CASSLGTGGRMNTEAFF | TGTGCCAGCAGCCTCGGGACAGGGGGGAGGATGAACACTGAAGCTTTCTTT
many | TRBJ1-6 | . | TRBV7-8 | 18 | CASSLRAEDTEYNSPLHF | TGTGCCAGCAGCTTGAGGGCGGAGGACACAGAGTATAATTCACCCCTCCACTTT
many | TRBJ2-7 | . | TRBV12-3/TRBV12-4 | 14 | CASSPTRTRSEQYF | TGTGCCAGCAGTCCTACACGGACGCGGTCCGAGCAGTACTTC
. | TRBJ2-5 | TRBD2 | TRBV4-2 | 16 | CASSQDGTTGGETQYF | TGTGCCAGCAGCCAAGACGGGACTACAGGCGGGGAGACCCAGTACTTC
. | TRBJ1-6 | . | TRBV6-5 | 15 | CASSYSSGSHSPLHF | TGTGCCAGCAGTTACTCGTCAGGAAGTCATTCACCTCTCCACTTT
many | TRBJ2-1 | TRBD2 | TRBV5-1 | 15 | CASSLLAGGNYEQFF | TGCGCCAGCAGCTTACTAGCGGGGGGAAACTATGAGCAGTTCTTC
. | TRBJ2-7 | . | TRBV6-1 | 16 | CASSPSTGQRSHEQYF | TGTGCCAGCAGCCCGAGTACAGGGCAACGCTCCCACGAGCAGTACTTC